This TCR beta chain was sequenced during a study of blood T cell repertoires in COVID-19. Looking at the study overall: Some COVID-19 samples were acute and others convalescent; all came from the United States, Italy and Spain. In each case, the material was cDNA or gDNA derived from T cells, B-cell-depleted T cells, or PBMCs.

The CDR3 runs 16 residues. In germline, CDR1 is SGHRS, CDR2 YFSETQ. V lost 2 bases and J lost 3, with 18 bases in between. Per the authors' pipeline: For nucleated cells, counts were estimated from reference gene primer amplification. Clones were sequenced by immunoSEQ multiplex PCR, and TCRdb holds only the in-frame ones, with some missing. V, J and clone size are those of that table, while D and trimming were read from the DNA. The sample includes around 260,000 clones, approximately 88% of them seen just once. This sequence was found in a woman between 40 and 55 years old who had recovered from COVID-19. What was sequenced was peripheral blood. The chain carries TRBV5-1 and TRBJ2-7; D possibly corresponds to TRBD1 (5 bases). Here the CDR3 reads CASSLKGEPSRYEQYF. In DNA form, the CDR3 reads TGCGCCAGCAGCTTAAAAGGGGAACCTTCCCGCTACGAGCAGTACTTC.